These 28 T cell receptor beta chains originate from one sample sequenced in a study of cytomegalovirus exposure and HLA in healthy donors. With 60 Vbeta and 13 Jbeta primers, the PCR was carried out. Clones were sequenced by immunoSEQ multiplex PCR, and TCRdb holds only the in-frame ones, with some missing. The sample data list 30,000 to 45,000 clones. The sequenced material came from PBMCs. The receptor set was obtained from a man aged 35-49 years in good health and CMV-seropositive.

The chain couples TRBV5-1 to TRBJ2-1; D unclear. CDR1 SGHRS and CDR2 YFSETQ come from the germline V gene. V lost 0 bases and J lost 9, with 7 bases in between. The CDR3 has 12 residues. CDR3 coding DNA: TGCGCCAGCAGCTTGGAAGCGACTGAGCAGTTCTTC. As protein: CASSLEATEQFF.

This chain links TRBV11-2 with TRBJ2-7; D perhaps matches TRBD2 (5 bases). Trimming stripped 0 bases from V and 6 bases from J, with 9 bases between. Germline V gene lookup returns CDR1 SGHAT and CDR2 FQNNGV. The CDR3 runs to 13 residues. The CDR3 DNA is TGTGCCAGCAGCTTAGATTCTAGCCTCGAGCAGTACTTC. This translates into CASSLDSSLEQYF.

This sequence joins TRBV6-1 and TRBJ1-1, with unresolved D. CDR1 is MNHNS, CDR2 SASEGT, per germline. This CDR3 is 13 amino acids long. Trimming took 2 bases from V and 4 from J, leaving 8 bases between them. The DNA of the CDR3 is TGTGCCAGCAGTGAAACGGTCTTCACTGAAGCTTTCTTT. Protein sequence: CASSETVFTEAFF.

The chain uses TRBV19 and TRBJ2-1, with 9 bases matching TRBD2. Per the germline V gene, CDR1 is LNHDA and CDR2 is SQIVND (reference sequence). V shed 8 bases, J shed 4 bases, and the junction held 6 bases outside the gene matches. This CDR3 has 14 residues. CDR3 residues: CASALAGLYNEQFF. CDR3 coding DNA: TGTGCCAGTGCGCTAGCGGGACTTTACAATGAGCAGTTCTTC. The variable domain in full, completed from reference TRBV19 and TRBJ2-1, reads DGGITQSPKYLFRKEGQNVTLSCEQNLNHDAMYWYRQDPGQGLRLIYYSQIVNDFQKGDIAEGYSVSREKKESFPLTVTSAQKNPTAFYLCASALAGLYNEQFFGPGTRLTVL.

This chain connects TRBV7-9 to TRBJ2-4, with D perhaps matching TRBD2 (6 bases). CDR3 length: 14 amino acids. Germline V gene data show CDR1 as SEHNR and CDR2 as FQNEAQ (reference sequence). Trimming shortened V by 1 base and J by 4 bases, and 8 bases separated the two germline ends. The chain's CDR3 is CASSLDSGKNIQYF. CDR3 coding DNA: TGTGCCAGCAGCTTAGACAGCGGGAAAAACATTCAGTACTTC.

V gene TRBV7-9 combines with J gene TRBJ2-3, with 11 bases that match TRBD2. J was trimmed by 5 bases and V by 5 bases; bases with no gene match: 6. CDR3 length: 15 residues. Germline loops: CDR1 SEHNR, CDR2 FQNEAQ (reference sequence). The CDR3 nucleotides read TGTGCCAGCAGCCCACTAGCGGGAGTTTTAGATACGCAGTATTTT. This gives the protein CASSPLAGVLDTQYF. The whole variable domain, remainder taken from reference TRBV7-9 and TRBJ2-3, is DTGVSQNPRHKITKRGQNVTFRCDPISEHNRLYWYRQTLGQGPEFLTYFQNEAQLEKSRLLSDRFSAERPKGSFSTLEIQRTEQGDSAMYLCASSPLAGVLDTQYFGPGTRLTVL.

The J gene is TRBJ2-1, the V gene TRBV7-3, with D unresolved. V was clipped by 0 bases and J by 9 bases, with 9 bases between them. This CDR3 is 13 amino acids long. Germline V gene lookup returns CDR1 SGHTA and CDR2 FQGTGA. The CDR3 reads CASSLTFSSEQFF. In nucleotides, the CDR3 is TGTGCCAGCAGCTTAACGTTTTCTAGTGAGCAGTTCTTC.

This chain joins TRBV18 and TRBJ2-7; 7 bases line up with TRBD1. The CDR3 loop spans 12 amino acids. Germline V gene data show CDR1 as KGHSH and CDR2 as LQKENI. The junction had 6 bases not matched to a gene; V was cut back by 6 bases and J by 7 bases. CDR3 amino acids: CASSLDREEQYF. The CDR3 nucleotides read TGTGCCAGCTCTCTTGACAGGGAAGAGCAGTACTTC.

The chain combines TRBV29-1 with TRBJ2-5; maybe TRBD1 (6 bases). The CDR3 extends over 13 amino acids. The germline V gene encodes CDR1 SQVTM and CDR2 ANQGSEA. The V gene lost 2 bases and the J gene lost 4 bases, with 11 bases spanning the gap. The CDR3 here is CSVESPRGETQYF. In DNA, the CDR3 is TGCAGCGTTGAAAGTCCCAGGGGAGAGACCCAGTACTTC.

The DNA for the CDR3 is TGTGCCACCAGCAGAGGTCGAACAGGGATCTACACTGAAGCTTTCTTT. Its protein is CATSRGRTGIYTEAFF. The rearrangement joins TRBV15 to TRBJ1-1; D is possibly TRBD1 (6 bases). With 1 base removed from V and 3 bases from J, the gap between germline ends came to 15 bases. CDR1 is LNHNV and CDR2 is YYDKDF in the germline V gene (reference sequence). The CDR3 extends over 16 amino acids.

The V call is TRBV5-1, the J call TRBJ1-4; D is possibly TRBD1 (6 bases). V lost 0 bases to trimming and J lost 4 bases, with 7 bases between them. The CDR3 is made up of 14 amino acids. Looked up from germline, CDR1 is SGHRS and CDR2 is YFSETQ. As DNA, the CDR3 is TGCGCCAGCAGCTTGGGAGGGGGTAATGAAAAACTGTTTTTT. It specifies CASSLGGGNEKLFF. Filled out from reference TRBV5-1 and TRBJ1-4, the complete variable domain reads KAGVTQTPRYLIKTRGQQVTLSCSPISGHRSVSWYQQTPGQGLQFLFEYFSETQRNKGNFPGRFSGRQFSNSRSEMNVSTLELGDSALYLCASSLGGGNEKLFFGSGTQLSVL.

This chain joins TRBV18 and TRBJ2-1, with a tentative D call TRBD1 (6 bases). This CDR3 comprises 13 residues. The ends were cut back, 10 bases at V and 8 bases at J, with 18 bases in the middle. Germline V gives CDR1 KGHSH, CDR2 LQKENI. The chain's CDR3 is CATQRDTQDEQFF. DNA of the CDR3: TGTGCCACCCAGAGGGACACCCAGGATGAGCAGTTCTTC.

The chain joins TRBV4-1 to TRBJ2-7; D is possibly TRBD2 (6 bases). Germline loops: CDR1 MGHRA, CDR2 YSYEKL. Trimming left V 4 bases short and J 1 base short, with 20 bases between. This CDR3 is 17 amino acids long. The chain's CDR3 is CASSREPSGQMSYEQYF. CDR3 DNA sequence: TGCGCCAGCAGCCGCGAACCAAGCGGGCAGATGTCCTACGAGCAGTACTTC.

CDR3 nucleotide sequence: TGTGCCAGCAGCCAAACGGCACACAGCAACACCGGGGAGCTGTTTTTT. It specifies CASSQTAHSNTGELFF. This sequence joins TRBV14 and TRBJ2-2; D remains unclear. Germline CDR1 SGHDN, CDR2 FVKESK. The CDR3 totals 16 residues. V shed 2 bases and J shed 2 bases, with 12 bases lying between them.

V and J are TRBV21-1 and TRBJ1-5; the D call of TRBD1 is as the table states it, not checked on the DNA. TRBV21-1 is termed a pseudogene. CDR3 length: 19 amino acids. CDR3 protein: CASSKGSWTVINSNQPQHF. For the CDR3, the DNA is TGTGCCAGCAGCAAAGGGTCGTGGACAGTTATTAATAGCAATCAGCCCCAGCATTTT.

The V and J genes are TRBV2 and TRBJ2-3; perhaps TRBD1 as D (5 bases). Deletions cut 3 bases from V and 3 bases from J, with 7 bases between. Germline assignment: CDR1 SNHLY and CDR2 FYNNEI. This CDR3 contains 13 residues. CDR3 sequence: CASSDQGTDTQYF. CDR3 bases: TGTGCCAGCAGTGACCAGGGAACAGATACGCAGTATTTT.

This chain links TRBV29-1 with TRBJ2-5; 7 bases match TRBD1. The J call may be faulty, since TRBJ2-7 better matches the DNA end. The CDR3 consists of 12 residues. Germline V gives CDR1 SQVTM, CDR2 ANQGSEA. CDR3 nucleotides: TGCAGCACTCGACAGGGTTCTTACGAGCAGTACTTC. It codes for CSTRQGSYEQYF.

This chain uses TRBV10-3 with TRBJ2-7; weak D call: TRBD2 (5 bases). Germline values: CDR1 ENHRY, CDR2 SYGVKD. The CDR3 has 14 amino acids. The V and J ends lost 3 bases and 3 bases respectively, with 12 bases between them. CDR3 amino acids: CAISDKDSLYEQYF. DNA of the CDR3: TGTGCCATCAGTGATAAGGACTCTCTCTACGAGCAGTACTTC.

The chain uses TRBV11-1 and TRBJ2-1; TRBD2 agrees at 8 bases. The V segment lost 2 bases and the J segment 8 bases; nucleotides outside the gene matches: 8. This CDR3 has 15 residues. CDR1 is SGHAT, CDR2 FQDESV, per germline (reference sequence). The CDR3 reads CASSLSPSGSHEQFF. CDR3 DNA: TGTGCCAGCAGCTTAAGTCCTAGCGGGTCTCATGAGCAGTTCTTC.

J is TRBJ2-2 and V is TRBV7-2, with D unresolved. The CDR3 covers 15 residues. V lost 1 base and J 0 bases, leaving 6 bases between the germline ends. Germline V gives CDR1 SGHTA, CDR2 FQGNSA. As DNA, the CDR3 is TGTGCCAGCAGCTTAGACTACGCGAACACCGGGGAGCTGTTTTTT. Translation: CASSLDYANTGELFF.

The rearrangement joins TRBV19 to TRBJ2-7, with 11 nucleotides matching TRBD2. The CDR3 is made up of 15 amino acids. With V trimmed by 6 bases and J by 3 bases, 7 bases remained unmatched. Looked up from germline, CDR1 is LNHDA and CDR2 is SQIVND (reference sequence). DNA for the CDR3: TGTGCCAGTAGAACGGGACTAGCGGACCGCTACGAGCAGTACTTC. As protein: CASRTGLADRYEQYF.

The V call is TRBV2, the J call TRBJ2-3; 8 bases map to TRBD1. Germline trimming cut 6 bases from V and 6 bases from J; bases unmatched to any gene: 2. The CDR3 covers 12 residues. In germline, CDR1 is SNHLY, CDR2 FYNNEI. CDR3 amino acids: CASRGDRDTQYF. The DNA of the CDR3 is TGTGCCAGCAGGGGGGACAGGGATACGCAGTATTTT.

The chain carries TRBV9 and TRBJ2-7; perhaps TRBD2 as D (7 bases). Germline CDR1 and CDR2: SGDLS and YYNGEE. Trimming cost V 4 bases and J 2 bases, with 16 bases left between them. The CDR3 totals 15 residues. CDR3 sequence reads: CASSPALGGPYEQYF. For the CDR3, the DNA is TGTGCCAGCAGCCCTGCCTTGGGGGGGCCCTACGAGCAGTACTTC.

The chain carries TRBV7-8 and TRBJ1-6, with D uncertain. Trimming left V 1 base short and J 2 bases short, with 6 bases between. The CDR3 covers 15 residues. In germline, CDR1 is SGHVS, CDR2 FQNEAQ. The CDR3, as DNA: TGTGCCAGCAGCTTAGTTGGCACCTATAATTCACCCCTCCACTTT. As protein: CASSLVGTYNSPLHF.

The chain recombines TRBV19 with TRBJ1-5; 11 nucleotides agree with TRBD1. CDR1 and CDR2 from the germline V gene are LNHDA and SQIVND (reference sequence). Losses at the gene ends were 4 bases for V and 5 bases for J; bases not matched to a gene: 13. The CDR3 has 18 residues. CDR3 bases: TGTGCCAGTAGTACCTGGACAGGGGGCCCCGTTGTGGATCAGCCCCAGCATTTT. It is translated as CASSTWTGGPVVDQPQHF.

The genes are TRBV7-9 and TRBJ2-7; the D gene is possibly TRBD2 (6 bases). V was clipped by 5 bases and J by 5 bases, with 7 bases between them. CDR1 and CDR2 (germline): SEHNR, FQNEAQ (reference sequence). The CDR3 spans 11 residues. This chain's CDR3 is CASSQRDEQYF. CDR3 DNA sequence: TGTGCCAGCAGCCAGCGGGACGAGCAGTACTTC.

The chain joins TRBV14 to TRBJ2-1, with TRBD2 matching 9 bases. The CDR3 extends over 20 amino acids. J was trimmed by 3 bases and V by 1 base; bases with no gene match: 16. Germline values: CDR1 SGHDN, CDR2 FVKESK. CDR3 sequence: CASSQGIRTVLAGNYNEQFF. For the CDR3, the DNA is TGTGCCAGCAGCCAAGGGATCAGGACAGTCCTAGCGGGAAACTACAATGAGCAGTTCTTC.

This rearrangement joins TRBV5-6 to TRBJ2-5; 11 nucleotides line up with TRBD2. The J call may be faulty, since TRBJ2-7 better matches the DNA end. The CDR3 consists of 16 residues. Germline V gene sequence: CDR1 SGHDT, CDR2 YYEEEE. CDR3 region: CASSPISGRGSYEQYF. The CDR3 bases are TGTGCCAGCAGCCCGATTAGCGGGAGGGGTTCCTACGAGCAGTACTTC.